What follows is one T cell receptor beta chain and its context. Its antigen is still unknown. No base-level quality is on record; no much larger clone is a single base apart. This sample stems from a study of cytomegalovirus exposure and HLA in healthy donors (dated by TCRdb to 2017 to 2019). Regarding the complete study: According to an earlier analysis of 587 of the donors, roughly 180 million T cells yielded some 110 million unique TCR beta sequences and less than 300 Gb of sequence data. Roughly 300 gigabases of sequencing data and around 90 million unique TCR sequences made up an early release that covered approximately 650 HLA-typed donors. The genetic ancestry cluster associated with self-reported Caucasian donors included roughly four fifths of the roughly 410 genotyped donors. The study aimed to test whether signatures of past pathogen exposure could be identified by cataloging public T cell receptors. The T cell repertoires of under 700 subjects were profiled by immunosequencing and related to cytomegalovirus serostatus. Along with the approximately 700-subject first cohort, a separate validation cohort of around 120 different subjects was used. The study combined high-throughput TCR immunosequencing, statistical association of individual TCRs with disease status, and machine learning to predict cytomegalovirus infection status. A later analysis re-examined previously published TCR beta repertoires from about 670 donors and added high-resolution HLA genotyping to investigate patterns of TCR occurrence. Rather than drawing on any new phenotypic data, the later analysis identified candidate immune exposures from TCR beta sequences and the way those sequences occurred across donors. An earlier analysis of approximately 580 of the donors used high-throughput TCR beta sequencing to judge whether each TCR beta V gene segment behaved as functional or pseudogenic. Donor age, sex, ethnicity and CMV serostatus were compiled alongside the repertoire data. A later genetic analysis took genome-wide SNP genotypes for about three fifths of the 666 donors and used that subset as a discovery cohort. Every repertoire in the discovery cohort had been generated on one and the same sequencing platform. HLA typing included class I and class II loci at four-digit resolution. Typing coverage varied by locus: roughly 629-640 donors for A, B, C, DRB1 and DQB1; approximately 560 for DQA1; around 570 for DPA1; approximately 490 for DPB1. Roughly 5 DR-DQ haplotypes were handled as single units for association and clustering, since linkage in the cohort was strong. Among a few hundred genotyped donors of the cohort, an average of around 240,000 unique TCR beta nucleotide sequences were sequenced per donor, roughly 20% of them non-productive.

Broad study findings and their caveats: Most CMV-associated TCR beta chains appeared to be HLA-restricted in a later analysis, and the HLA associations seemed to be driven largely by CMV exposure. The classifier was reported to diagnose cytomegalovirus status with high specificity and sensitivity in both the original cohort and the validation cohort. A later genetic analysis reported fewer N-insertions in productive TCRs among donors in an Asian-associated ancestry cluster than the roughly 700-donor mean. The cohort was sequenced for TCR beta chains only, and without alpha or paired-chain data the features that could be detected were limited. According to the authors, the approach could potentially be generalized to other disease states and immunological phenotypes. While some public TCRs were present in many individuals, most TCR sequences turned up only very rarely across donors. In the study, around 150 TCR beta chains were listed as associated with cytomegalovirus. In a later analysis, HLA-associated TCR beta chains showed more clonal expansion and lower generation probabilities than non-associated chains that were equally common. Presence/absence analyses assumed roughly uniform sequencing depth across donors, an assumption that may not hold. V-gene and J-gene trimming of TCR beta chains was associated with a missense DCLRE1C variant in a later genetic analysis, and the association was replicated in an independent cohort. Because counts were too low, around 17 rarely observed V segments, including chromosome 9 orphons, were left out of the earlier analysis of roughly 600 of the donors. In vitro tests confirmed that a few of the cytomegalovirus-associated TCR beta chains recognize cytomegalovirus antigens. In a later analysis, around 17,000 TCR beta sequences were associated with specific HLA alleles at a false discovery rate of 0.05. A group of highly shared sequence variants was considered likely to be a technical artifact of the sequencing pipeline. Strong co-occurrence of HLA alleles, especially DR and DQ, made assigning TCR associations to individual alleles difficult. Linkage disequilibrium might explain the correlated functional status among segregating V segments, but an unknown experimental factor could not be ruled out. HLA typing was unavailable for some donors at each locus, so association tests used only the typed subset. Several of the top co-occurrence clusters appeared to be linked to parvovirus B19, influenza, CMV and Epstein-Barr virus, according to a later analysis. According to a later analysis, TCR association rates differed among HLA loci, with DRB1 alleles showing the most associated TCRs and HLA-C alleles showing the fewest. An earlier analysis of 587 of the donors showed that most TCR beta V segments appeared in productive rearrangements either about 87% or about 30% of the time, which broadly matched IMGT annotations. For the cohort, immune exposure information was limited to CMV serostatus. A further reported finding was that TCR beta sequences accurately predicted the HLA-A and HLA-B alleles for most subjects in the first cohort.

The cohort comprised 710 or so healthy bone marrow donors. At the time of sampling, all cohort members were nominally healthy, though unrecorded immune exposures were likely present. The donor tested CMV seronegative and was one of the 352 seronegative cohort members. Each donor provided a peripheral blood sample, and peripheral blood mononuclear cells were used for TCR beta sequencing. Genomic DNA extraction from the blood cell samples was performed with the Qiagen DNeasy Blood Extraction Kit. Library method: the immunoSEQ multiplex PCR assay. For the multiplex PCR, a mixture combining 60 forward primers for TCR Vbeta segments and 13 reverse primers for TCR Jbeta segments was used. The CDR3 region of rearranged TCR beta genes was amplified from genomic DNA by a multiplex PCR assay. On the Illumina HiSeq System, the amplified TCR beta libraries were sequenced as 87-base-pair reads. The original methods were these. Across the 700 or so repertoires, a later analysis counted 78 million or so unique TCR beta chains, roughly 11 million of which were shared by at least two donors. Raw reads were error-corrected and collapsed into unique sequences with a nearest-neighbor algorithm that merged closely related sequences to remove PCR and sequencing errors. CDR3 sequences were aligned to IMGT reference sequences to assign V, D and J gene segments. For a sequence to be retained, a match of at least six nucleotides was required to both a V gene segment and a J gene segment. Rearrangements were called productive when the CDR3 lacked stop codons and stayed in frame with V and J; all others were non-productive. CDR3 was defined by IMGT convention, running from the second conserved V-encoded cysteine to the conserved J-encoded phenylalanine. In an earlier analysis of around 640 of the donors, sequences lacking an unambiguous match to a single V gene segment were excluded. An earlier analysis of 587 of the donors called V segments functional above 56.7% productive rearrangements and segregating when the between-donor standard deviation exceeded 5%. A statistical classification framework was built for diagnosing cytomegalovirus status from the catalog of TCR beta chain sequences. In a later analysis, V and J genes were assigned by comparing TCR nucleotide sequences against IMGT/GENE-DB human TR gene sequences. A later analysis assigned CDR3 sequences and most-parsimonious VDJ recombination scenarios with the TCRdist pipeline. In a later analysis, every TCR beta chain was defined by the combination of its CDR3 amino acid sequence and its V-gene family, and reads without a unique V-gene family were dropped. To address suspected cross-contamination and a sequencing artifact, a later analysis removed a few hundred highly shared, low-generation-probability nucleotide sequences. In a later analysis, a clonal expansion index for each public chain was calculated from normalized within-repertoire ranks of inferred template counts. In a later analysis, generation probabilities were computed using a VDJ recombination model fitted to out-of-frame rearrangements, and the results were checked against IGoR. Hypergeometric tests were used in a later analysis to score TCR-TCR, TCR-HLA and TCR-CMV co-occurrence, with a repertoire-size bias correction applied to the TCR pairs. In a later analysis, false discovery rates were estimated by permuting HLA or CMV assignments 20 times. A later analysis grouped co-occurring TCRs with DBSCAN, adding TCRdist sequence similarity when clustering within HLA-allele-positive subsets. Co-occurrence clustering excluded repertoires with fewer than 30,000 or more than 120,000 public chains, plus five with anomalous nucleotide sharing. TCRdb's version of the immuneACCESS table is confined to in-frame rearrangements and falls short of the full clone set. An unresolved V gene accounts for under half of the shortfall where checked; the remainder is of unknown origin. V, J and clone size reflect that table, while D and trimming were determined from the DNA. The sample table holds about 160,000 clones, of which about 86% were seen once. Roughly 2% of the sample is in the top ten clones.

The source material was PBMCs. This sequence originates from a woman in her late teens or twenties in good health and CMV-seronegative.

The DNA reads TGCAGCGCAATGGACAGCTCCTACGAGCAGTACTTC. This translates into CSAMDSSYEQYF. The chain couples TRBV29-1 to TRBJ2-7; the D gene is perhaps TRBD1, on 6 matching bases. The CDR3 starts with the cysteine, ends with the phenylalanine, and has 12 residues. Only CDR3 DNA remains: 36 bases, in frame from the first base. CDR1 is given as SQVTM and CDR2 as ANQGSEA, both from the germline V gene. V is clipped by 7 bases and J by 0 bases, and the sequence between their germline boundaries is 10 bases long.